What follows are 26 T cell receptor beta chains derived from one specimen sequenced in a study of blood T cell repertoires in COVID-19. Assay: immunoSEQ multiplex PCR; the TCRdb copy retains only in-frame clones and omits some. The sample holds hundreds of thousands of clones, around 90% seen once. What was sequenced was PBMCs or T cells enriched from blood (not recorded which). These receptors all come from a man aged 55 to 70 who had recovered from COVID-19.

The rearrangement links TRBV25-1 to TRBJ1-2, with 9 positions matching TRBD1. Per the germline V gene, CDR1 is MGHDK and CDR2 is SYGVNS. The trim removed 3 bases at V and 8 bases at J, leaving 13 bases unmatched. The CDR3 is 16 amino acids. The CDR3 sequence is CASSEWGQGEGEGYTF. CDR3 coding DNA: TGTGCCAGCAGTGAGTGGGGACAGGGAGAAGGAGAAGGCTACACCTTC.

CDR3 sequence reads: CASRTPGTARQNIQYF. In DNA form, the CDR3 reads TGTGCCAGTCGGACTCCCGGGACAGCCCGCCAAAACATTCAGTACTTC. The rearrangement joins TRBV19 to TRBJ2-4; 7 bases map to TRBD1. In germline, CDR1 is LNHDA, CDR2 SQIVND (reference sequence). J was trimmed by 5 bases and V by 8 bases; bases with no gene match: 15. The CDR3 has 16 residues.

The chain joins TRBV11-2 to TRBJ2-2, with TRBD1 identical over 7 bases. CDR3 size: 15 residues. Germline V gene lookup returns CDR1 SGHAT and CDR2 FQNNGV. V dropped 4 bases and J dropped 4; count of bases not matched to a gene: 6. The CDR3 sequence: CASSSNGQATGELFF. For the CDR3, the DNA is TGTGCCAGCAGCTCTAACGGACAGGCCACCGGGGAGCTGTTTTTT.

Concerning this clone: Distinct nucleotide sequences in the sample also encode this CDR3. The V gene is TRBV19, the J gene TRBJ1-2; D ambiguous. The CDR3 is made up of 12 amino acids. Germline lookup yields CDR1 LNHDA and CDR2 SQIVND (reference sequence). Trimming took off 0 bases at V and 4 bases at J, with 3 bases between the two ends. As DNA, the CDR3 is TGTGCCAGTAGTATAGACTCCTATGGCTACACCTTC. The encoded protein is CASSIDSYGYTF.

The chain carries TRBV5-1 and TRBJ2-3, with D possibly being TRBD2 (6 bases). The CDR3 contains 14 residues. The germline V gene has CDR1 SGHRS and CDR2 YFSETQ. Trimming removed 4 bases at V and 5 bases at J, with 14 bases between. CDR3 protein: CASSPRGSGDTQYF. In DNA form, the CDR3 reads TGCGCCAGCAGCCCGCGGGGTAGCGGAGATACGCAGTATTTT.

The J gene is TRBJ1-3, the V gene TRBV5-4; D is perhaps TRBD1 (5 bases). Trimming left V 4 bases short and J 4 bases short, with 12 bases between. The CDR3 spans 14 residues. The germline V gene encodes CDR1 SGHNT and CDR2 YYREEE (reference sequence). The CDR3 DNA is TGTGCCAGCAGCGGCGGGACTCACGGAAACACCATATATTTT. Protein: CASSGGTHGNTIYF.

This chain connects TRBV11-2 to TRBJ2-7, with 10 bases aligning to TRBD2. V gave up 3 bases and J gave up 3 bases; unmatched junction bases: 2. Looked up from germline, CDR1 is SGHAT and CDR2 is FQNNGV. The CDR3 consists of 14 residues. Here the CDR3 DNA reads TGTGCCAGCAGCTTCCTAGCGGGAGTCTACGAGCAGTACTTC. It specifies CASSFLAGVYEQYF.

This clone was seen once. The V and J genes are TRBV12-5 and TRBJ1-2; TRBD1 might be the D (5 bases). V gave up 5 bases and J gave up 1 base, with 11 bases separating them. This CDR3 has 14 amino acids. CDR1 and CDR2 from the germline V gene are LGHNT and FRNRAP. The CDR3 spells CASGPPGLNYGYTF. The CDR3 coding sequence is TGTGCTAGTGGTCCTCCAGGGCTTAACTATGGCTACACCTTC. Full variable domain (outside the CDR3, taken from reference TRBV12-5 and TRBJ1-2): DARVTQTPRHKVTEMGQEVTMRCQPILGHNTVFWYRQTMMQGLELLAYFRNRAPLDDSGMPKDRFSAEMPDATLATLKIQPSEPRDSAVYFCASGPPGLNYGYTFGSGTRLTVV.

The chain combines TRBV27 with TRBJ1-6; TRBD1 might be the D (6 bases). From germline, CDR1 is MNHEY and CDR2 SMNVEV (reference sequence). The CDR3 loop spans 13 amino acids. V shed 6 bases and J shed 5 bases, with 8 bases lying between them. CDR3 DNA sequence: TGTGCCAGCAGGGACAGTAATAATTCACCCCTCCACTTT. Translating it yields CASRDSNNSPLHF.

The chain employs TRBV7-2 and TRBJ2-5; possibly TRBD1 for D (6 bases). CDR1 is SGHTA and CDR2 is FQGNSA in the germline V gene. Trimming took off 4 bases at V and 1 base at J, with 10 bases between the two ends. This CDR3 has 14 amino acids. CDR3 residues: CASSSQGRQETQYF. CDR3 coding DNA: TGTGCCAGCAGCTCACAGGGCCGCCAAGAGACCCAGTACTTC. Based on the CDR3 plus reference TRBV7-2 and TRBJ2-5, the full variable domain is GAGVSQSPSNKVTEKGKDVELRCDPISGHTALYWYRQSLGQGLEFLIYFQGNSAPDKSGLPSDRFSAERTGGSVSTLTIQRTQQEDSAVYLCASSSQGRQETQYFGPGTRLLVL.

V usage is TRBV6-5 and J usage is TRBJ2-7; 9 nucleotides align to TRBD1. V gave up 7 bases and J gave up 5 bases; unmatched junction bases: 12. The CDR3 is made up of 15 amino acids. Germline V lookup: CDR1 MNHEY, CDR2 SVGAGI. CDR3 amino acids: CASNAAGTGYHEQYF. CDR3 nucleotide sequence: TGTGCCAGCAATGCTGCCGGGACAGGGTACCACGAGCAGTACTTC.

This CDR3 is CASRAGASYNEQFF. The CDR3 bases are TGTGCCAGCAGAGCAGGGGCCTCCTACAATGAGCAGTTCTTC. The chain uses TRBV28 and TRBJ2-1; possible D gene TRBD1, 6 bases. The CDR3 contains 14 residues. Germline CDR1 and CDR2: MDHEN and SYDVKM. V lost 6 bases, J lost 0 bases, and 9 bases lay in between.

V and J are TRBV7-2 and TRBJ2-7; possibly TRBD1 for D (5 bases). Germline V gene sequence: CDR1 SGHTA, CDR2 FQGNSA. Trimming removed 2 bases from V and 5 bases from J, with 13 bases in between. There are 14 residues in the CDR3. The CDR3 spells CASSLSRGLNEQYF. CDR3 DNA sequence: TGTGCCAGCAGCTTATCAAGGGGTCTCAACGAGCAGTACTTC. Variable domain in full (rest from reference TRBV7-2 and TRBJ2-7): GAGVSQSPSNKVTEKGKDVELRCDPISGHTALYWYRQSLGQGLEFLIYFQGNSAPDKSGLPSDRFSAERTGGSVSTLTIQRTQQEDSAVYLCASSLSRGLNEQYFGPGTRLTVT.

Only one count was recorded for this clone. J is TRBJ2-2 and V is TRBV28, with 7 bases aligning to TRBD1. V lost 7 bases to trimming and J lost 0 bases; unmatched junction nucleotides: 5. The CDR3 runs to 15 residues. The germline V gene has CDR1 MDHEN and CDR2 SYDVKM. CDR3 amino acids: CASILGTANTGELFF. The CDR3 region has the DNA TGTGCCAGCATTCTCGGGACAGCGAACACCGGGGAGCTGTTTTTT.

The V and J genes are TRBV18 and TRBJ1-5; 10 nucleotides match TRBD1. Trimming at V came to 2 bases and at J to 6 bases, leaving 10 bases not matched to a gene. Looked up from germline, CDR1 is KGHSH and CDR2 is LQKENI. The CDR3 spans 17 residues. CDR3 loop: CASSPVPGQGTGQPQHF. The CDR3 DNA is TGTGCCAGCTCACCAGTCCCGGGACAGGGGACCGGTCAGCCCCAGCATTTT.

This clone was observed a handful of times. CDR3 sequence reads: CASSMTALMNTEAFF. In DNA, the CDR3 is TGTGCCAGTAGTATGACAGCTCTCATGAACACTGAAGCTTTCTTT. The chain links TRBV19 to TRBJ1-1; a possible D gene is TRBD1 (5 bases). This CDR3 comprises 15 residues. Trimming pared 3 bases from V and 0 bases from J, leaving 11 bases between. Germline values: CDR1 LNHDA, CDR2 SQIVND (reference sequence).

V and J are TRBV7-2 and TRBJ2-7, with 8 bases lining up with TRBD1. Germline CDR1 SGHTA, CDR2 FQGNSA. V trimming: 5 bases; J trimming: 3 bases; junction bases outside the gene matches: 12. The CDR3 totals 16 residues. CDR3 protein: CASSLGGQAKVYEQYF. CDR3 in DNA: TGTGCCAGCAGCCTCGGGGGACAGGCAAAAGTCTACGAGCAGTACTTC. The full variable domain, completed using reference TRBV7-2 and TRBJ2-7, is GAGVSQSPSNKVTEKGKDVELRCDPISGHTALYWYRQSLGQGLEFLIYFQGNSAPDKSGLPSDRFSAERTGGSVSTLTIQRTQQEDSAVYLCASSLGGQAKVYEQYFGPGTRLTVT.

The chain links TRBV6-1 to TRBJ2-7; D ambiguous. The germline V gene encodes CDR1 MNHNS and CDR2 SASEGT. The CDR3 consists of 13 residues. The V gene lost 2 bases and the J gene lost 6 bases, with 11 bases spanning the gap. CDR3 loop: CASSELSHSEQYF. The DNA for the CDR3 is TGTGCCAGCAGTGAATTGTCACATTCCGAGCAGTACTTC.

This clone was detected only once. The rearrangement uses TRBV7-6 and TRBJ1-6; D possibly corresponds to TRBD1 (5 bases). V was cut by 5 bases and J by 4 bases, with 15 bases left in between. The CDR3 has 16 amino acids. Germline CDR1 is SGHVS and CDR2 is FNYEAQ. For the CDR3, the DNA is TGTGCCAGCAGCCTTAGGGGTCAGCCTTATAATTCACCCCTCCACTTT. Its translation is CASSLRGQPYNSPLHF.

The chain recombines TRBV25-1 with TRBJ2-3; 8 bases line up with TRBD1. CDR1 is MGHDK and CDR2 is SYGVNS in the germline V gene. Germline trimming cut 3 bases from V and 1 base from J; bases unmatched to any gene: 3. The CDR3 runs to 15 residues. CDR3 sequence reads: CASSDPTGGTDTQYF. The CDR3 nucleotides are TGTGCCAGCAGTGACCCGACAGGGGGCACAGATACGCAGTATTTT.

This clone has only one observation. The chain carries TRBV2 and TRBJ2-6; D uncertain. Trimming shortened V by 6 bases and J by 4 bases, and 13 bases separated the two germline ends. Germline CDR1 reads SNHLY; CDR2 reads FYNNEI. The CDR3 totals 15 residues. The DNA of the CDR3 is TGTGCCAGCAGGCAGGTCCTGACCGGGGCCAACGTCCTGACTTTC. Encoded protein: CASRQVLTGANVLTF.

In this sample, this clone turned up a few times. J is TRBJ1-2 and V is TRBV5-6, with 8 bases lining up with TRBD1. Germline CDR1 reads SGHDT; CDR2 reads YYEEEE. J gave up 2 bases and V 4 bases, and 4 bases lay outside the gene matches. The CDR3 is 14 amino acids. DNA of the CDR3: TGTGCCAGCAGCGACGACAGGGGCAACTATGGCTACACCTTC. It specifies CASSDDRGNYGYTF.

The V and J genes are TRBV19 and TRBJ1-4, with 8 bases identical to TRBD1. The CDR3 has 16 amino acids. Trimming took 3 bases from V and 6 from J; bases not matched to a gene: 9. Germline V lookup: CDR1 LNHDA, CDR2 SQIVND (reference sequence). The CDR3 sequence: CASSIGQGFFDEKLFF. The CDR3 DNA reads as TGTGCCAGTAGTATCGGACAGGGTTTTTTTGATGAAAAACTGTTTTTT.

Regarding this clone: Compared with germline, one end of the junction differs, possibly owing to a read error. The rearrangement links TRBV5-1 to TRBJ2-5; 7 positions agree with TRBD2. The length of the CDR3 is 14 residues. The germline CDR1 and CDR2 sequences are SGHRS and YFSETQ. CDR3 sequence reads: CASSSRGDHETQYF. The CDR3 nucleotides read TGCGCCAGCAGCTCCCGGGGGGACCATGAGACCCAGTACTTC.

The CDR3 is CASSKERLTDTQYF. CDR3 bases: TGTGCCAGTAGTAAAGAGCGCCTCACAGATACGCAGTATTTT. This chain connects TRBV19 to TRBJ2-3; D ambiguous. Germline V gene sequence: CDR1 LNHDA, CDR2 SQIVND (reference sequence). The ends were cut back, 4 bases at V and 2 bases at J, with 10 bases in the middle. CDR3 length: 14 amino acids.

The rearrangement links TRBV2 to TRBJ2-1; D is possibly TRBD2 (5 bases). This CDR3 contains 13 residues. Germline CDR1 SNHLY, CDR2 FYNNEI. V was trimmed by 2 bases and J by 8 bases, leaving 10 bases between them. The CDR3 is CASSEKRVYEQFF. The CDR3 DNA sequence: TGTGCCAGCAGTGAAAAGAGGGTCTATGAGCAGTTCTTC. Supplemented by reference TRBV2 and TRBJ2-1, the full variable domain reads EPEVTQTPSHQVTQMGQEVILRCVPISNHLYFYWYRQILGQKVEFLVSFYNNEISEKSEIFDDQFSVERPDGSNFTLKIRSTKLEDSAMYFCASSEKRVYEQFFGPGTRLTVL.